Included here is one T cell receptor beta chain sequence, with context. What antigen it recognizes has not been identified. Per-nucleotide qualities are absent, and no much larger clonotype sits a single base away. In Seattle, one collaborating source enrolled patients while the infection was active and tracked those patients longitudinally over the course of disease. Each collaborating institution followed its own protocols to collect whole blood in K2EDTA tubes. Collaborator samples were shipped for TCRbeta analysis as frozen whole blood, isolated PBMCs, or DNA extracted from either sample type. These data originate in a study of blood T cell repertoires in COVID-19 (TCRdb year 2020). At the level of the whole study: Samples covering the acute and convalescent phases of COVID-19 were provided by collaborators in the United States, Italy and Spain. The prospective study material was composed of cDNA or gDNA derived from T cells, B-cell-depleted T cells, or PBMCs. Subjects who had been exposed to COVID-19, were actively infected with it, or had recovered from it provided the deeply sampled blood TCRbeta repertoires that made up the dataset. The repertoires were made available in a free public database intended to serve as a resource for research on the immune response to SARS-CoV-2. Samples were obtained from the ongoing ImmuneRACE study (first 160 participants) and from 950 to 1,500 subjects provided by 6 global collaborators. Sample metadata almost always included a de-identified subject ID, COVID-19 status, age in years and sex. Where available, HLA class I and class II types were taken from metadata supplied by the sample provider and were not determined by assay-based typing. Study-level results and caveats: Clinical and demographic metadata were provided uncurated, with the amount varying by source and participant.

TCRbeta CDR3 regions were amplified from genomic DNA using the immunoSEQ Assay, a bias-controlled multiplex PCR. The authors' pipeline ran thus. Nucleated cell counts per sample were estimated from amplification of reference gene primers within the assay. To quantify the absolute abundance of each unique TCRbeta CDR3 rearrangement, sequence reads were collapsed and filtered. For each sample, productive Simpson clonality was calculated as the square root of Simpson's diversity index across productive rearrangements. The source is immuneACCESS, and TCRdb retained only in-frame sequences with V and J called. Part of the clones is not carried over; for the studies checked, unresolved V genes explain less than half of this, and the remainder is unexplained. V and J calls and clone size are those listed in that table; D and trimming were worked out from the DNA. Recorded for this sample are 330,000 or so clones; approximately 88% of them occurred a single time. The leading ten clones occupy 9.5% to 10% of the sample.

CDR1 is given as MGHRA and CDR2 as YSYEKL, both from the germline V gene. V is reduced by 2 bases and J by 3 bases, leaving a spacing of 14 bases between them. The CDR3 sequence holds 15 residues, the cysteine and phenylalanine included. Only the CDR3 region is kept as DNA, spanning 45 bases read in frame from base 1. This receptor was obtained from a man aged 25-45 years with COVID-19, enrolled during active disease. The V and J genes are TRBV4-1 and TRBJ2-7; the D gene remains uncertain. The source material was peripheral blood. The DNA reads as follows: TGCGCCAGCAGCCAAACGTCAGGATTAAACTACGAGCAGTACTTC. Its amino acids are CASSQTSGLNYEQYF.